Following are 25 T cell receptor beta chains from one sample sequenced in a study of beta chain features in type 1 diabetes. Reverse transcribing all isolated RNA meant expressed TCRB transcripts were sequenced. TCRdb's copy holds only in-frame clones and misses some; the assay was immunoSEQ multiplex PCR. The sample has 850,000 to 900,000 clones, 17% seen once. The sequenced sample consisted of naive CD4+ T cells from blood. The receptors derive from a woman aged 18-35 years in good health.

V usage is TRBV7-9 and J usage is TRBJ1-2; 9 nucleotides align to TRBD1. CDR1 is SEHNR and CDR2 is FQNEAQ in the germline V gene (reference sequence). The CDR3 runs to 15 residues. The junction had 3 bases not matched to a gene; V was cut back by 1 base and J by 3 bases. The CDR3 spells CASSLGTGAHYGYTF. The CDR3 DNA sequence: TGTGCCAGCAGCTTAGGGACAGGGGCACACTATGGCTACACCTTC. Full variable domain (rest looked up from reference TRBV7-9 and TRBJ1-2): DTGVSQNPRHKITKRGQNVTFRCDPISEHNRLYWYRQTLGQGPEFLTYFQNEAQLEKSRLLSDRFSAERPKGSFSTLEIQRTEQGDSAMYLCASSLGTGAHYGYTFGSGTRLTVV.

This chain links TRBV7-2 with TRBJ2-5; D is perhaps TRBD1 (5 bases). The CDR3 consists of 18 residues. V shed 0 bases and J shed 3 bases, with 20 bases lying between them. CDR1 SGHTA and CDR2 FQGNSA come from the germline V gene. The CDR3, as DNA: TGTGCCAGCAGCTTAGCCCCGGTTAAGGGGTTTGATAAAGAGACCCAGTACTTC. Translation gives CASSLAPVKGFDKETQYF.

The CDR3 sequence is CAISESTNWYSSTPYYGYTF. For the CDR3, the DNA is TGTGCCATCAGTGAGTCGACTAACTGGTACAGCTCGACTCCCTACTATGGCTACACCTTC. The rearrangement links TRBV10-3 to TRBJ1-2, with D uncertain. CDR3 size: 20 residues. Germline V CDR1 and CDR2: ENHRY, SYGVKD. V was cut by 0 bases and J by 3 bases, with 26 bases left in between.

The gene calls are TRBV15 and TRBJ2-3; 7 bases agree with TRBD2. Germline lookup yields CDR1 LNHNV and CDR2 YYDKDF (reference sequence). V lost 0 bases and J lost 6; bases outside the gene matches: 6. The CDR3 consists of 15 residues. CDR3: CATSRDLRTRDTQYF. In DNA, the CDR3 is TGTGCCACCAGCAGAGATCTGCGGACTAGGGATACGCAGTATTTT.

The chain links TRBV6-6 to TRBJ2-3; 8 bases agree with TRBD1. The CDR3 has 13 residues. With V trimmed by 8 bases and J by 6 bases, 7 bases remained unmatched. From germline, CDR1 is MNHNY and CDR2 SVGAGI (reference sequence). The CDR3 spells CASPRTGMDTQYF. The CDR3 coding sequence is TGTGCCAGCCCCCGGACAGGGATGGATACGCAGTATTTT.

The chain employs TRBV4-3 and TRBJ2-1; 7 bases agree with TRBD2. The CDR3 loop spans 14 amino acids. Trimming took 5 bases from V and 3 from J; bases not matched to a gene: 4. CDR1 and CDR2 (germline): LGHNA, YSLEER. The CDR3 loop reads CASSALADYNEQFF. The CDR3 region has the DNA TGCGCCAGCAGCGCCCTAGCGGACTACAATGAGCAGTTCTTC.

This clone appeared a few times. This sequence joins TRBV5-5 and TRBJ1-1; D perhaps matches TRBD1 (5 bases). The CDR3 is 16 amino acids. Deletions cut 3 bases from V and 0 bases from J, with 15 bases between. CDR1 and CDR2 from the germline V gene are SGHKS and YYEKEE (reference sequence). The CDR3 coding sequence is TGTGCCAGCAGCTACCGGGGGTTTAAGATGAACACTGAAGCTTTCTTT. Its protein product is CASSYRGFKMNTEAFF.

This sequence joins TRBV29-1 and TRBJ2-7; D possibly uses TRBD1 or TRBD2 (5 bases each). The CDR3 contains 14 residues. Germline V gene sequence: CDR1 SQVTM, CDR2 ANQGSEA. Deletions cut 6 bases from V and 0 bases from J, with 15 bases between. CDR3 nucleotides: TGCAGCGTAAGTAACAGGAGGAGCTCCTACGAGCAGTACTTC. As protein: CSVSNRRSSYEQYF.

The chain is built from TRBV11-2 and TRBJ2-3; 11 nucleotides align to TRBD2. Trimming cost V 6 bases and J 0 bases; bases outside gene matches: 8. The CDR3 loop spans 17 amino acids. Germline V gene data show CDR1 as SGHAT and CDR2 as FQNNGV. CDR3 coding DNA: TGTGCCAGCAGATCACGGACTAGCGGGCTTAGCACAGATACGCAGTATTTT. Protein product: CASRSRTSGLSTDTQYF.

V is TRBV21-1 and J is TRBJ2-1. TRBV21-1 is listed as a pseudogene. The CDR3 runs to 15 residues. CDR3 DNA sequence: TGTGCCAGCAGCAAAGGGACGAGGAGTTTCAATGAGCAGTTCTTC. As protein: CASSKGTRSFNEQFF.

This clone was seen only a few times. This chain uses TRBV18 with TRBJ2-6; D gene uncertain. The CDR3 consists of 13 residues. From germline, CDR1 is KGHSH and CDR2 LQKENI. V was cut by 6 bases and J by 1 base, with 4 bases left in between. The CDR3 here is CASSVSGANVLTF. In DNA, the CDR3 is TGTGCCAGCTCTGTTTCTGGGGCCAACGTCCTGACTTTC.

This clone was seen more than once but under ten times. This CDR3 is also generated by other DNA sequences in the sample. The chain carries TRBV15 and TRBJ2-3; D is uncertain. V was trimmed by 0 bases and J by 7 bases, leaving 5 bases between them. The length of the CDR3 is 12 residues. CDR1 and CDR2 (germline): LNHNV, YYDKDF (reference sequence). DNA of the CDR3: TGTGCCACCAGCAGAGACCTACATACGCAGTATTTT. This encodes CATSRDLHTQYF.

The CDR3 sequence: CASSESVGSMNTEAFF. For the CDR3, the DNA is TGCGCCAGCAGCGAATCTGTGGGTTCCATGAACACTGAAGCTTTCTTT. The chain couples TRBV5-1 to TRBJ1-1; D gene ambiguous. This CDR3 has 16 amino acids. Germline CDR1 reads SGHRS; CDR2 reads YFSETQ. V dropped 4 bases and J dropped 0 bases, with 16 bases sitting between them.

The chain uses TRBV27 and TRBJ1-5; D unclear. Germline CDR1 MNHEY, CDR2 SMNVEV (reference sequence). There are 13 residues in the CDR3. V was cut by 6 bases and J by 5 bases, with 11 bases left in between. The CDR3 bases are TGTGCCAGCAGACGTCTCCAGGATCAGCCCCAGCATTTT. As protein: CASRRLQDQPQHF.

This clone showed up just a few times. Here the CDR3 reads CASSQDLGTRNEQFF. CDR3 bases: TGCGCCAGCAGCCAAGATCTCGGGACTAGGAATGAGCAGTTCTTC. This chain joins TRBV4-3 and TRBJ2-1; 8 nucleotides match TRBD2. CDR1 is LGHNA and CDR2 is YSLEER in the germline V gene. The CDR3 is 15 amino acids. J lost 7 bases, V lost 0 bases, and 5 bases had no gene match.

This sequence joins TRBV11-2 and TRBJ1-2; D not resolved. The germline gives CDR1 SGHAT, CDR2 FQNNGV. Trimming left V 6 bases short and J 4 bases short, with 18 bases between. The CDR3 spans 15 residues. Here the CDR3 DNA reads TGTGCCAGCAGTGTTACTAGGGTTCCCATCTATGGCTACACCTTC. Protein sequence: CASSVTRVPIYGYTF.

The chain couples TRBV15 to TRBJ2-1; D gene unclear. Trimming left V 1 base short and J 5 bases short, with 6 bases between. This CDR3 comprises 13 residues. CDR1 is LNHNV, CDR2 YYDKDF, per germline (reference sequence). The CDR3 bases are TGTGCCACCAGCAGAGTACAGAACAATGAGCAGTTCTTC. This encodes CATSRVQNNEQFF.

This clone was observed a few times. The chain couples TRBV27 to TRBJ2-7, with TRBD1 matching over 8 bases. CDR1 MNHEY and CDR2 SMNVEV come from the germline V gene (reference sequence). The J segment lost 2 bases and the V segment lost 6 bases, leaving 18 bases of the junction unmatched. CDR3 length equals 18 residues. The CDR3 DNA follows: TGTGCCAGCAGAAGGTCCGGGACAGGTCGCATCGGGGCCTACGAGCAGTACTTC. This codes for CASRRSGTGRIGAYEQYF.

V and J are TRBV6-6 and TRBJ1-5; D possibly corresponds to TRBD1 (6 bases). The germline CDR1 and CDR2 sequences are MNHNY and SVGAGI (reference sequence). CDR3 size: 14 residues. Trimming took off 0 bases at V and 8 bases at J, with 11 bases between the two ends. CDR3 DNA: TGTGCCAGCAGTTACTCCGAGAGGGGGGAGCCCCAGCATTTT. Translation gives CASSYSERGEPQHF.

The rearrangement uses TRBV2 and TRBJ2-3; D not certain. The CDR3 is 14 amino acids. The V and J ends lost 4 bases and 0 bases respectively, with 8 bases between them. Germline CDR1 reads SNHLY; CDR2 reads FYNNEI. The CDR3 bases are TGTGCCAGCAGTGTTGCGTCTAGCACAGATACGCAGTATTTT. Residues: CASSVASSTDTQYF.

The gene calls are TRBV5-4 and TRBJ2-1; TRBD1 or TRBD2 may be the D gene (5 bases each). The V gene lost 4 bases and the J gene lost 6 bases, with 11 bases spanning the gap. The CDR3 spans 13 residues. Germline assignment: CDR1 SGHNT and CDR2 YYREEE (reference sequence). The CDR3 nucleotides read TGTGCCAGCAGCCAACCTGGGGGCAATGAGCAGTTCTTC. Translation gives CASSQPGGNEQFF.

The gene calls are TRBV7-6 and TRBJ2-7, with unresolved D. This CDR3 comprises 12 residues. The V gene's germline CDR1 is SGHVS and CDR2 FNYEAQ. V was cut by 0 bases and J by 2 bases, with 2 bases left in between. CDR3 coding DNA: TGTGCCAGCAGCTTAGCGACCTACGAGCAGTACTTC. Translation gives CASSLATYEQYF.

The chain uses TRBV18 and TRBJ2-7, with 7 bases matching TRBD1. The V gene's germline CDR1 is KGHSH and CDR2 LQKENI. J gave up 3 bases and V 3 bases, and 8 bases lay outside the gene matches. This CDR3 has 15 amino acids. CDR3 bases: TGTGCCAGCTCACCGGCGCAGGGGGTTAACTACGAGCAGTACTTC. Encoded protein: CASSPAQGVNYEQYF. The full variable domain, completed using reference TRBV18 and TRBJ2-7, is NAGVMQNPRHLVRRRGQEARLRCSPMKGHSHVYWYRQLPEEGLKFMVYLQKENIIDESGMPKERFSAEFPKEGPSILRIQQVVRGDSAAYFCASSPAQGVNYEQYFGPGTRLTVT.

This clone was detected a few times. In DNA, the CDR3 is TGCGCCAGCAGCCAACCTCGATTTAGGCCTGGAAAACTGTTTTTT. It specifies CASSQPRFRPGKLFF. The rearrangement links TRBV4-1 to TRBJ1-4, with D unclear. Trimming cost V 2 bases and J 10 bases, with 17 bases left between them. The CDR3 covers 15 residues. CDR1 is MGHRA, CDR2 YSYEKL, per germline.

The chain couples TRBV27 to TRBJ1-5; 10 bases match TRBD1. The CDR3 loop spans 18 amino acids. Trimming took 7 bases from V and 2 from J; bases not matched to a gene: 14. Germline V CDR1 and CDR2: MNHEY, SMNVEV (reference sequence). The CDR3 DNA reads TGTGCCAGCACCAAGACAGGGGGCTCCGGGTACGGCAATCAGCCCCAGCATTTT. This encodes CASTKTGGSGYGNQPQHF.